The present T cell receptor (beta chain) was sequenced within a study of cytomegalovirus exposure and HLA in healthy donors. It was with 60 Vbeta and 13 Jbeta primers that the PCR ran. This table comes from immunoSEQ multiplex PCR, and its TCRdb copy is limited to in-frame clones, with some not included. Of about 190,000 clones listed, about 84% are singletons. V trimming: 3 bases; J trimming: 5 bases; junction bases outside the gene matches: 9. The V gene's germline CDR1 is SGHTA and CDR2 FQGNSA. The CDR3 contains 15 residues. The sequencing sample was made of PBMCs. V is TRBV7-2 and J is TRBJ1-2; TRBD1 agrees at 7 bases. This clonotype was obtained from a woman aged 25 to 39 in good health and CMV-seropositive. The CDR3 DNA reads as TGTGCCAGCAGCTTCCGGGACAGTCTTTCGTATGGCTACACCTTC. This sequence encodes CASSFRDSLSYGYTF.